Below, 15 T cell receptor beta chains from the same sample are listed, as sequenced in a study of radiotherapy plus CTLA-4 blockade in lung cancer. The repertoire was sequenced with immunoSEQ multiplex PCR; TCRdb's copy has only in-frame clones and lacks some. The repertoire includes tens of thousands of clones, roughly 85% of them detected once, and about 10% sits in the top ten. Specimen: peripheral blood, collected from a patient treated with radiotherapy plus ipilimumab. These receptor sequences come from a human donor with non-small cell lung cancer who had a complete response to radiotherapy plus ipilimumab.

This chain joins TRBV6-1 and TRBJ1-2; unclear D gene. Trimming cost V 6 bases and J 5 bases, with 13 bases left between them. CDR3 length: 13 residues. Germline values: CDR1 MNHNS, CDR2 SASEGT. In DNA form, the CDR3 reads TGTGCCAGCAGCGCAGACCTTTTTTATGGCTACACCTTC. This translates into CASSADLFYGYTF.

V gene TRBV7-9 combines with J gene TRBJ1-2; unclear D gene. The V end lost 3 bases, the J end lost 5 bases, and 10 bases lay between the germline ends. Per the germline V gene, CDR1 is SEHNR and CDR2 is FQNEAQ (reference sequence). The CDR3 contains 13 residues. CDR3 sequence (DNA): TGTGCCAGCAGCTTCGGGAGTGAGTATGGCTACACCTTC. Its protein is CASSFGSEYGYTF.

The chain carries TRBV25-1 and TRBJ1-4, with no clear D. Germline CDR1 reads MGHDK; CDR2 reads SYGVNS. V was cut by 3 bases and J by 7 bases, with 15 bases left in between. This CDR3 contains 15 residues. The CDR3 DNA sequence: TGTGCCAGCAGTGATTGGCAAGGGAACAGTGAAAAACTGTTTTTT. Translating it yields CASSDWQGNSEKLFF. Filled out from reference TRBV25-1 and TRBJ1-4, the complete variable domain reads EADIYQTPRYLVIGTGKKITLECSQTMGHDKMYWYQQDPGMELHLIHYSYGVNSTEKGDLSSESTVSRIRTEHFPLTLESARPSHTSQYLCASSDWQGNSEKLFFGSGTQLSVL.

The rearrangement uses TRBV6-8 and TRBJ2-7; D gene unclear. This CDR3 is 13 amino acids long. The germline V and J ends were trimmed by 6 bases and 11 bases, with 20 bases remaining between them. The V gene's germline CDR1 is MNHGY and CDR2 SAAAGT. CDR3 bases: TGTGCCAGCAGATGGTCCGGGCCCAGAAGGGAGTACGTC. It yields the protein CASRWSGPRREYV.

The chain links TRBV5-6 to TRBJ2-3; 9 nucleotides match TRBD1. Germline trimming cut 3 bases from V and 4 bases from J; bases unmatched to any gene: 6. Germline V CDR1 and CDR2: SGHDT, YYEEEE. The CDR3 totals 15 residues. The CDR3: CASSSPGQGPDTQYF. Written as DNA, the CDR3 is TGTGCCAGCAGCTCTCCGGGACAGGGTCCAGATACGCAGTATTTT.

The chain recombines TRBV11-2 with TRBJ2-3; the D gene is possibly TRBD1 (5 bases). Germline values: CDR1 SGHAT, CDR2 FQNNGV. The CDR3 extends over 11 amino acids. V lost 8 bases and J lost 2, with 5 bases in between. The CDR3 DNA follows: TGTGCCAGCGGACACACAGATACGCAGTATTTT. It specifies CASGHTDTQYF. The whole variable domain, filled in from reference TRBV11-2 and TRBJ2-3, reads EAGVAQSPRYKIIEKRQSVAFWCNPISGHATLYWYQQILGQGPKLLIQFQNNGVVDDSQLPKDRFSAERLKGVDSTLKIQPAKLEDSAVYLCASGHTDTQYFGPGTRLTVL.

The rearrangement joins TRBV7-6 to TRBJ1-2; D remains unclear. Germline V gene lookup returns CDR1 SGHVS and CDR2 FNYEAQ. Trimming pared 1 base from V and 4 bases from J, leaving 7 bases between. CDR3 length: 13 amino acids. The CDR3 DNA is TGTGCCAGCAGCTTAGACGGATTCTATGGCTACACCTTC. Translation gives CASSLDGFYGYTF.

This chain uses TRBV9 with TRBJ2-7, with TRBD2 as a possible D gene (6 bases). The germline V and J ends were trimmed by 4 bases and 3 bases, with 23 bases remaining between them. This CDR3 contains 17 residues. Germline CDR1 SGDLS, CDR2 YYNGEE. DNA for the CDR3: TGTGCCAGCAGCCCCCGCCTGGAGGGGCTGGAGGGCTACGAGCAGTACTTC. This codes for CASSPRLEGLEGYEQYF.

V is TRBV4-1 and J is TRBJ1-1, with D perhaps TRBD1 (6 bases). The CDR3 length is 14 residues. The germline V gene has CDR1 MGHRA and CDR2 YSYEKL. Between the trimmed V and J ends, which lost 1 base and 4 bases, there was a span of 10 bases. CDR3 residues: CASSQVIGGTEAFF. The CDR3 nucleotides read TGCGCCAGCAGCCAAGTAATAGGGGGCACTGAAGCTTTCTTT.

The V call is TRBV27, the J call TRBJ2-2; 9 bases are a match to TRBD1. Germline CDR1 is MNHEY and CDR2 is SMNVEV (reference sequence). The CDR3 runs 14 residues. The V gene end was trimmed by 6 bases and the J gene end by 7 bases; junction bases not matched to a gene: 6. The CDR3 reads CASRTGTGLGELFF. The CDR3 nucleotides read TGTGCCAGCAGAACCGGGACAGGGCTCGGGGAGCTGTTTTTT.

The V gene is TRBV5-1, the J gene TRBJ1-1; D uncertain. The CDR3 spans 14 residues. The germline CDR1 and CDR2 sequences are SGHRS and YFSETQ. V was trimmed by 1 base and J by 0 bases, leaving 7 bases between them. The CDR3 DNA is TGCGCCAGCAGCTTGAACGGAATGAACACTGAAGCTTTCTTT. Protein sequence: CASSLNGMNTEAFF.

V usage is TRBV5-1 and J usage is TRBJ2-3; D is uncertain. The germline V gene has CDR1 SGHRS and CDR2 YFSETQ. Trimming stripped 4 bases from V and 2 bases from J, with 5 bases between. This CDR3 is built from 12 residues. The CDR3 sequence: CASSPDTDTQYF. CDR3 nucleotide sequence: TGCGCCAGCAGCCCCGACACAGATACGCAGTATTTT.

DNA of the CDR3: TGTGCCAGCAGCCCCCGCCCGGGACAAGAGTACGAGCAGTACTTC. Protein product: CASSPRPGQEYEQYF. The chain uses TRBV14 and TRBJ2-7, with TRBD1 as a possible D gene (6 bases). This CDR3 spans 15 amino acids. The V end was cut by 4 bases, the J end by 4 bases, with 17 bases between. CDR1 SGHDN and CDR2 FVKESK come from the germline V gene.

About this clone: A read error may account for a junction end that differs from germline. This rearrangement joins TRBV7-7 to TRBJ2-5, with D uncertain. Germline CDR1 and CDR2: SSHAT and FNYEAQ (reference sequence). The CDR3 totals 13 residues. The CDR3 region has the DNA TGTGCTAGCAGCCCCCGGGTCCAAGAGACCCAGTACTTC. Translation: CASSPRVQETQYF.

The gene calls are TRBV15 and TRBJ1-5; 8 positions agree with TRBD1. Looked up from germline, CDR1 is LNHNV and CDR2 is YYDKDF (reference sequence). The junction had 5 bases not matched to a gene; V was cut back by 1 base and J by 6 bases. The CDR3 is 15 residues long. The chain's CDR3 is CATSRGLQGGQPQHF. In DNA form, the CDR3 reads TGTGCCACCAGCAGAGGGCTACAGGGGGGTCAGCCCCAGCATTTT.